One and the same sample provided the 18 T cell receptor beta chains below, sequenced in a study of blood T cells in healthy people across ages. A second PCR of roughly 6 to 12 cycles used a sample-barcoded 5' primer and a J-beta primer mix. TCRdb reprocessed the 5' RACE reads with MiXCR, giving one entry per CDR3 protein. In the table there are about 640,000 distinct CDR3 sequences, 25% to 30% of which are singletons. The sample comprised blood. The source is a woman aged 80 or over in good health.

The chain links TRBV11-1 to TRBJ2-3; no clear D. Trimming took off 3 bases at V and 2 bases at J, with 12 bases between the two ends. This CDR3 is 15 amino acids long. Germline CDR1 reads SGHAT; CDR2 reads FQDESV (reference sequence). The CDR3 reads CASSLAVTYTDTQYF. In DNA form, the CDR3 reads TGTGCCAGCAGCTTGGCGGTAACTTACACAGATACGCAGTATTTT.

This clonotype was seen a single time. It may be a read error: a sequence one base away is much more abundant. V usage is TRBV6-2 or TRBV6-3 and J usage is TRBJ2-1; TRBD1 matches 8 bases. The closer fit of TRBJ2-7 to the DNA end suggests the J call may be wrong. The CDR3 loop spans 15 amino acids. The germline V gene has CDR1 MNHEY and CDR2 SVGEGT. CDR3 nucleotides: TGTGCCAGCAGTTACACCGGACAGGGCTACAATGAGCAGTACTTC. Protein sequence: CASSYTGQGYNEQYF.

On this clonotype: A much larger clone lies a single base off, so this may be a read error. The rearrangement uses TRBV7-2 and TRBJ1-1, with D possibly matching TRBD1 (5 bases). This CDR3 is built from 14 residues. Germline V gene lookup returns CDR1 SGHTA and CDR2 FQGNSA. Deletions cut 7 bases from V and 5 bases from J, with 17 bases between. The CDR3 nucleotides read TGTGCCAGCAACTTGCGGACCGGGGGGACTGAAGCTTTCTTT. Its translation is CASNLRTGGTEAFF.

This clonotype was counted many times. CDR3: CASSENYQETQYF. Here the CDR3 DNA reads TGTGCCAGCAGTGAAAACTACCAAGAGACCCAGTACTTC. The chain employs TRBV6-1 and TRBJ2-5; D remains unclear. CDR3 length: 13 residues. Trimming pared 2 bases from V and 0 bases from J, leaving 4 bases between. From germline, CDR1 is MNHNS and CDR2 SASEGT.

In the case of this clonotype: The germline gene is not matched at one end of the junction; a read error may be the cause. The V gene is TRBV5-4, the J gene TRBJ2-5; 8 nucleotides line up with TRBD2. This CDR3 contains 13 residues. Germline lookup yields CDR1 SGHNT and CDR2 YYREEE (reference sequence). The CDR3 DNA follows: TGTACCAGCAGCCCGGGGGGGTTGAAGGCCCAGTACTTC. This translates into CTSSPGGLKAQYF.

This clonotype was seen at least ten times. The chain employs TRBV7-2 and TRBJ2-1, with D perhaps TRBD1 (6 bases). Germline assignment: CDR1 SGHTA and CDR2 FQGNSA. V dropped 5 bases and J dropped 4 bases, with 15 bases sitting between them. This CDR3 spans 15 amino acids. The CDR3 reads CASSRDIRSYNEQFF. CDR3 nucleotides: TGTGCCAGCAGCCGGGACATCCGCAGTTACAATGAGCAGTTCTTC.

The V and J genes are TRBV28 and TRBJ2-7, with TRBD1 matching over 10 bases. Germline V lookup: CDR1 MDHEN, CDR2 SYDVKM. The CDR3 length is 13 residues. The V gene end was trimmed by 6 bases and the J gene end by 9 bases; junction bases not matched to a gene: 8. The CDR3 region is CASSLRDRGRQYF. For the CDR3, the DNA is TGTGCCAGCAGCCTCCGGGACAGGGGTAGGCAGTACTTC.

This clonotype was seen at least ten times. The chain has TRBV7-6 and TRBJ2-1, with 10 bases identical to TRBD2. J gave up 1 base and V 2 bases, and 2 bases lay outside the gene matches. Per the germline V gene, CDR1 is SGHVS and CDR2 is FNYEAQ. This CDR3 region has 16 residues. DNA of the CDR3: TGTGCCAGCAGCTTAACTAGCGGGGTGTCCTACAATGAGCAGTTCTTC. Translation gives CASSLTSGVSYNEQFF.

This sequence joins TRBV6-5 and TRBJ1-1; the D gene is possibly TRBD1 (5 bases). This CDR3 is 16 amino acids long. The germline V and J ends were trimmed by 6 bases and 1 base, with 18 bases remaining between them. Germline lookup yields CDR1 MNHEY and CDR2 SVGAGI. CDR3 protein: CASSSSGGRGNTEAFF. For the CDR3, the DNA is TGTGCCAGCAGCTCATCTGGGGGAAGGGGGAACACTGAAGCTTTCTTT.

This clonotype was recorded many times. The chain uses TRBV24-1 and TRBJ2-3; 8 bases are a match to TRBD1. Germline values: CDR1 KGHDR, CDR2 SFDVKD. The length of the CDR3 is 17 residues. Trimming cost V 3 bases and J 4 bases; bases outside gene matches: 11. The CDR3 coding sequence is TGTGCCACCAGTGATGGGACAGGCGCCCTTAACTCAGATACGCAGTATTTT. Translating gives CATSDGTGALNSDTQYF.

This clonotype appeared a few times. The J gene is TRBJ2-1, the V gene TRBV19; 8 positions agree with TRBD2. V dropped 4 bases and J dropped 7; count of bases not matched to a gene: 6. The CDR3 is made up of 14 amino acids. Germline CDR1 and CDR2: LNHDA and SQIVND (reference sequence). CDR3 region: CASSNQRGPNEQFF. CDR3 sequence (DNA): TGTGCCAGTAGTAACCAGCGGGGGCCGAATGAGCAGTTCTTC.

At least ten counts were recorded for this clonotype. V and J are TRBV5-1 and TRBJ2-3; TRBD2 might be the D (5 bases). Trimming cost V 8 bases and J 0 bases, with 10 bases left between them. The V gene's germline CDR1 is SGHRS and CDR2 YFSETQ. The CDR3 spans 13 residues. This CDR3 is CASGWESTDTQYF. Here the CDR3 DNA reads TGCGCCAGTGGATGGGAGAGCACAGATACGCAGTATTTT.

This clonotype was observed at least ten times. This rearrangement joins TRBV6-1 to TRBJ2-5; the D gene is possibly TRBD1 (7 bases). The germline gives CDR1 MNHNS, CDR2 SASEGT. V was shortened by 7 bases and J by 7 bases, with 25 bases between the two germline ends. The CDR3 runs to 16 residues. CDR3 loop: CASTGAGGRGLTTQYF. The CDR3 DNA follows: TGTGCCAGCACCGGAGCAGGGGGACGGGGGTTAACGACCCAGTACTTC.

With respect to this clonotype: This clone may be a read error of a much larger clone one base away. The rearrangement uses TRBV5-6 and TRBJ2-1; D possibly corresponds to TRBD2 (5 bases). V lost 2 bases and J 10 bases, leaving 10 bases between the germline ends. CDR1 SGHDT and CDR2 YYEEEE come from the germline V gene. The CDR3 consists of 12 residues. The CDR3 coding sequence is TGTGCCAGCAGCTTTACGGGGTACGAGCAGTTCTTC. Its translation is CASSFTGYEQFF.

In this sample, this clonotype turned up a few times. V and J are TRBV25-1 and TRBJ1-2; D is ambiguous. The CDR3 runs 12 residues. V was clipped by 1 base and J by 7 bases, with 7 bases between them. Germline values: CDR1 MGHDK, CDR2 SYGVNS. The CDR3 DNA reads TGTGCCAGCAGTGAATTCCGTGGTGGCTACACCTTC. Translated, it gives CASSEFRGGYTF.

This clonotype was detected only a few times. The chain recombines TRBV14 with TRBJ1-2; the D is unclear. Trimming took 1 base from V and 6 from J, leaving 9 bases between them. Germline V gene lookup returns CDR1 SGHDN and CDR2 FVKESK. CDR3 length: 13 amino acids. CDR3 DNA: TGTGCCAGCAGCCAAGGATACGGGGATGGCTACACCTTC. Its protein product is CASSQGYGDGYTF.

Many counts were recorded for this clonotype. Here the CDR3 DNA reads TGTGCCAGCGCTAGAACGAGGGGACAGGGTGGGAATTCACCCCTCCACTTT. Translated: CASARTRGQGGNSPLHF. V usage is TRBV7-2 and J usage is TRBJ1-6, with 9 bases aligning to TRBD1. CDR1 and CDR2 (germline): SGHTA, FQGNSA. This CDR3 is 17 amino acids long. V dropped 8 bases and J dropped 7; count of bases not matched to a gene: 15.

In the case of this clonotype: A much larger clone is a single base away; this may be a read error. The rearrangement uses TRBV5-5 and TRBJ1-5, with D maybe TRBD1 (5 bases). V was pared by 3 bases and J by 1 base, with 11 bases between. The CDR3 has 15 residues. Looked up from germline, CDR1 is SGHKS and CDR2 is YYEKEE (reference sequence). Here the CDR3 DNA reads TGTGCCAGCAGCTCGTCCGACAGCAGCAATCAGCCCCAGCATTTT. Translated: CASSSSDSSNQPQHF. The variable domain in full, with the rest retrieved from reference TRBV5-5 and TRBJ1-5, is DAGVTQSPTHLIKTRGQQVTLRCSPISGHKSVSWYQQVLGQGPQFIFQYYEKEERGRGNFPDRFSARQFPNYSSELNVNALLLGDSALYLCASSSSDSSNQPQHFGDGTRLSIL.